This T cell receptor beta chain was recorded in a study of T cells in Graves' hyperthyroidism and ophthalmopathy. The source material, RNA transcripts, was used to amplify TCR beta CDR3 regions. HTBI primers were used for first-round RT-PCR of the TCR CDR3. MiXCR was run by TCRdb on the multiplex PCR reads, yielding one entry per CDR3 protein. This table holds hundreds of thousands of distinct CDR3 sequences, less than 30% found once. This clonotype was found many times. What it binds is not known. Germline loops: CDR1 MRHNA, CDR2 SNTAGT. Trimming left V 3 bases short and J 3 bases short, with 5 bases between. CDR3 length: 13 residues. Study findings and constraints: Progression to ophthalmopathy was predicted a median of approximately seven months early.

The sequencing sample was made of blood. This clonotype was obtained from a man in his forties with Graves' hyperthyroidism that later progressed to Graves' ophthalmopathy. The rearrangement uses TRBV6-4 and TRBJ2-2; D ambiguous. The CDR3 reads CASSESDTGELFF. The CDR3 bases are TGTGCCAGCAGTGAATCGGACACCGGGGAGCTGTTTTTT.